This TCR beta chain stems from a study of CXCR3-negative and CXCR3-positive naive CD8 T cells. UMI-tagged TRB cDNA libraries were built via 5' RACE. One entry per CDR3 protein, without DNA, is what TCRdb gives after re-calling the 5' RACE reads. In all, the sample yields over 100,000 distinct CDR3 sequences. Naive CD8+ T cells showed CD45RO-CCR7+CD27+CD95-. The CDR3 is 11 residues long. The germline V gene encodes CDR1 SQVTM and CDR2 ANQGSEA. The chain joins TRBV29-1 to TRBJ2-3. This TCR was recovered from a human donor in good health. Some clones in this sample may be carry-over from other donors' samples. The sequencing sample was made of naive CXCR3- CD8+ T cells from blood. As to subset: CD45RO-CCR7+CD27+CD95- naive CD8+ T cells lacking CXCR3 (TNR3-). This chain's CDR3 is CSVEVLNTQYF.